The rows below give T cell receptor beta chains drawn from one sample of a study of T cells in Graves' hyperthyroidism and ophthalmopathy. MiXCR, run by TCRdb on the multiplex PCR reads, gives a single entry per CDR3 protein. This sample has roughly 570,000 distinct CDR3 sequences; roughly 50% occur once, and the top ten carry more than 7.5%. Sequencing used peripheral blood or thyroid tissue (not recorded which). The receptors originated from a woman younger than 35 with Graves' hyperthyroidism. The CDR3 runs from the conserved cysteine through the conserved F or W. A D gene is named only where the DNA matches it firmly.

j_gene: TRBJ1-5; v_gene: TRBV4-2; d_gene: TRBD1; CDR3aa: CANSQDLTGNQPQHF
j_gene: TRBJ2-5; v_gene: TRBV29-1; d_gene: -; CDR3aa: CSVEPTGKETQYF
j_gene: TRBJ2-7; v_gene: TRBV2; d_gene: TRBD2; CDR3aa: CASSDYPSGRNEQYF
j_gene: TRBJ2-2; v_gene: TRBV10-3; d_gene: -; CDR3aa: CAAGELFF
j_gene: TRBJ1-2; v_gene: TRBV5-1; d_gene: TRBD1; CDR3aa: CASSGTGSNYGYTF
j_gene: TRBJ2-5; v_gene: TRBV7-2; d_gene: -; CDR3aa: CASSWRGDTQYF
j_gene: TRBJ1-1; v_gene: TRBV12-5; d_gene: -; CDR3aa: CASASGRITEAFF
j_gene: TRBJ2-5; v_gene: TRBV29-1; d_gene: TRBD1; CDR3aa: CSGGQGTTDTQYF
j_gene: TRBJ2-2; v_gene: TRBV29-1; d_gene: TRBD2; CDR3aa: CSVTGLAGVTGELFF
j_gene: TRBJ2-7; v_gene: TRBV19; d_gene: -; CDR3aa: CASSPGPNSYEQYF
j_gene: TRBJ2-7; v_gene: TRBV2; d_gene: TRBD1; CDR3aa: CASNVIPGQAKYGQYF
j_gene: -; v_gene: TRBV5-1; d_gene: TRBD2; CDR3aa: CASSLGLADNEQFF
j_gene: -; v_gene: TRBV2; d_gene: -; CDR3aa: CASSGSGLTSSSYNEQFF
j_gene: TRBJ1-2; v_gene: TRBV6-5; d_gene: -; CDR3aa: CASSYSRRGHGYTF
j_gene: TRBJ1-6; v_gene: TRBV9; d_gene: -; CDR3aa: CASSVGGSSPLHF
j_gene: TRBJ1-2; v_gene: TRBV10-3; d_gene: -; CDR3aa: CAISESTNMNGYTF
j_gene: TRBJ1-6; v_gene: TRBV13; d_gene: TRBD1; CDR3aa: CASSLGDRGVAPLHF
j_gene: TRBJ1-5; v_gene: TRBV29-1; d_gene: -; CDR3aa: CSSRRNNQPQHF
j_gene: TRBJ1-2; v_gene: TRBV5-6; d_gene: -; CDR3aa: CASSLLSGANYGYTF
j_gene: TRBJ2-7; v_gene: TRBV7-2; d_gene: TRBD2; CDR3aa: CASILLAGGPYEQYF
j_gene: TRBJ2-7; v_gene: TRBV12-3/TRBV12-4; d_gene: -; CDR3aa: CASSPRGSGYSYEQYF
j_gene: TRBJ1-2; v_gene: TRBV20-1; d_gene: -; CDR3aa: CSARVGIHAGGYTF
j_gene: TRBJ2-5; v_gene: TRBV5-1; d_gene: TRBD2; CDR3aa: CASSIAGGPQETQYF
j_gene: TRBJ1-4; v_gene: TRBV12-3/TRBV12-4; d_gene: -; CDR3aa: CASSLQQLNEKLFF
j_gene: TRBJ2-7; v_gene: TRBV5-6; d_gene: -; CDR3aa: CASSSLSLGSSYEQYF
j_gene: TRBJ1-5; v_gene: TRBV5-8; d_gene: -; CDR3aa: CASSFSWGGGFFNQPQHF
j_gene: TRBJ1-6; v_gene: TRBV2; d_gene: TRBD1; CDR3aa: CASSGTGSTSPLHF
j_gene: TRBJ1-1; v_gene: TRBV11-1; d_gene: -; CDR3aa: CASTPRTRAYTEAFF
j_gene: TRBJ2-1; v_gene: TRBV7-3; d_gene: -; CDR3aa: CASSLGLARKDNEQFF
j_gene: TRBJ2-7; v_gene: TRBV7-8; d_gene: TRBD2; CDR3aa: CASSLDRWLAGGNEQYF
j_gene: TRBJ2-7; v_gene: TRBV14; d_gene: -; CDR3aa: CASSLIVTSEQYF
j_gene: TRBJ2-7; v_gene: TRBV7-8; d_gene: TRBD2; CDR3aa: CASSYPTSGDPYEQYF
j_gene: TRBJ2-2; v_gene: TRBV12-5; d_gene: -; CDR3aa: CASGLSGELFF
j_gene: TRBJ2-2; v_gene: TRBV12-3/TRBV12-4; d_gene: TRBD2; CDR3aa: CASSIAVGRVTGELFF
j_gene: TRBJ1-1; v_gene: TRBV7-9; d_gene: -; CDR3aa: CASSSPRENTEAFF
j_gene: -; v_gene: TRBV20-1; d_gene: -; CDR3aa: CSARVKDPGDEMGDEQFF
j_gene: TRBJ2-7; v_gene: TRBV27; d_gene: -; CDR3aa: CASSFFGDYEQYF
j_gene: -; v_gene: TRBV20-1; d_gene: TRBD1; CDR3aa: CSAREVQGVDTQYF
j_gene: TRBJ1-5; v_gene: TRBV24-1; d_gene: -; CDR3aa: CATSDPDQPQHF
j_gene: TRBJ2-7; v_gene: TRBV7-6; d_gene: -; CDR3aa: CASSLELNEQYF
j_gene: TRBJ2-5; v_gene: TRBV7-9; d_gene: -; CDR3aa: CASSSLSAGETQYF
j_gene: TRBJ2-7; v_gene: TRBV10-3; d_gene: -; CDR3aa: CAISDTGGDEQYF
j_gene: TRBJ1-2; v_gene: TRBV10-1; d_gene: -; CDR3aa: CASSEPQGRDYGYTF
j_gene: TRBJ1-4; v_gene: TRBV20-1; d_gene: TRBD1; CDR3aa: CSARDEGAVEKLFF
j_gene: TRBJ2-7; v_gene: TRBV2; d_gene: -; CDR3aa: CASRNNYEQYF
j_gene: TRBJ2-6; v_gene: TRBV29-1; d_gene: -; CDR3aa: CSVRQDTGANVLTF